The present T cell receptor (beta chain) was sequenced within a study of human T cells and chemical hapten exposure. TCRdb redid the calling of the RACE reads with MiXCR, one entry per CDR3 protein. The sample has 34,000 or so distinct CDR3 sequences, around 10% seen once. Germline V gene data show CDR1 as SGHRS and CDR2 as YFSETQ. The CDR3 length is 12 residues. The V gene lost 4 bases and the J gene lost 4 bases, with 8 bases spanning the gap. This clonotype was seen a handful of times. Sample time point: pre-sensitization, week 0. Treatment indicated: therapeutic diphenylcyclopropenone sensitization with weekly scalp DPC. Someone pulled total RNA out of unfractionated whole blood.

The sequence was obtained from a man aged 50 or older with alopecia areata. Some clones in this sample may be carry-over from other donors' samples. The chain is built from TRBV5-1 and TRBJ2-5, with D unclear. The material was whole blood, obtained in connection with sensitization to the hapten diphenylcyclopropenone (DPC). CDR3 protein: CASSAYTETQYF. CDR3 coding DNA: TGCGCCAGCAGCGCGTACACAGAGACCCAGTACTTC.